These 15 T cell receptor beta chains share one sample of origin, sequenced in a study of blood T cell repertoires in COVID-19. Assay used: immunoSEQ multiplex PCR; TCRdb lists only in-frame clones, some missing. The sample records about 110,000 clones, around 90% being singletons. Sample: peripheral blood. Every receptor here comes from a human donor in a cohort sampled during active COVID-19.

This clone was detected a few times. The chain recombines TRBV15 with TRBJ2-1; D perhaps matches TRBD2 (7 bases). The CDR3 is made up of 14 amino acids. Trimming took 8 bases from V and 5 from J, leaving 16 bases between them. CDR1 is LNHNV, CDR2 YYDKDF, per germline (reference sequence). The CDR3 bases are TGTGCCACCCTCCCGAGGGGGGGAAACAATGAGCAGTTCTTC. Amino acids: CATLPRGGNNEQFF.

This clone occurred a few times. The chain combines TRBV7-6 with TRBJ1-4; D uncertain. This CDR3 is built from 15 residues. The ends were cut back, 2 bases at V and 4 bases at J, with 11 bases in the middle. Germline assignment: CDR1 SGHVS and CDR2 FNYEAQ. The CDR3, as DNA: TGTGCCAGCAGCTTAAGACAAGGTGATAATGAAAAACTGTTTTTT. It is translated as CASSLRQGDNEKLFF. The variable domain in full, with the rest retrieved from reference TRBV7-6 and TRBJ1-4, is GAGVSQSPRYKVTKRGQDVALRCDPISGHVSLYWYRQALGQGPEFLTYFNYEAQQDKSGLPNDRFSAERPEGSISTLTIQRTEQRDSAMYRCASSLRQGDNEKLFFGSGTQLSVL.

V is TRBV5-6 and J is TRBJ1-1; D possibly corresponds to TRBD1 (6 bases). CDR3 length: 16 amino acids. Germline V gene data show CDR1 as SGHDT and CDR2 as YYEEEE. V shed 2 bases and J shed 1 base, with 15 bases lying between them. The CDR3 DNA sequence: TGTGCCAGCAGCTTTCAAACGGGACATCGGAACACTGAAGCTTTCTTT. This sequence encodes CASSFQTGHRNTEAFF.

CDR3 in amino acids: CASSQDLGKTGGYEQYF. The CDR3 coding sequence is TGTGCCAGCAGCCAAGATTTGGGTAAAACAGGGGGCTACGAGCAGTACTTC. J is TRBJ2-7 and V is TRBV14, with 8 bases identical to TRBD1. The junction had 10 bases not matched to a gene; V was cut back by 0 bases and J by 3 bases. CDR1 and CDR2 from the germline V gene are SGHDN and FVKESK. CDR3 length: 17 amino acids.

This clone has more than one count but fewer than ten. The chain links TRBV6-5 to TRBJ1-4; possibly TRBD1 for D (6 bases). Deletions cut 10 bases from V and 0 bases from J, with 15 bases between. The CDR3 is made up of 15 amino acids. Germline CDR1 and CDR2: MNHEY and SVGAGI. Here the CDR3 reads CATSDRTSTNEKLFF. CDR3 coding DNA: TGTGCCACCTCCGACAGGACCTCAACTAATGAAAAACTGTTTTTT.

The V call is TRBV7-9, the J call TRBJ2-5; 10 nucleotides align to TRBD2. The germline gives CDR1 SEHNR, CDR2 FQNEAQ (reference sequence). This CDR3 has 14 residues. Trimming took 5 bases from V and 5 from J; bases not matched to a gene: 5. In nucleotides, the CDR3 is TGTGCCAGCAGCCCCGGACTAGCGGAGGAGACCCAGTACTTC. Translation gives CASSPGLAEETQYF.

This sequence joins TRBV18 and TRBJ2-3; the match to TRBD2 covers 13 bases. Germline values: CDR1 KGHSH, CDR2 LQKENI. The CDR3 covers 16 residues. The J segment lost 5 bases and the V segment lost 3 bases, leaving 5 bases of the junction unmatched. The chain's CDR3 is CASSPALAGGKDTQYF. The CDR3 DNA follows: TGTGCCAGCTCACCCGCACTAGCGGGGGGGAAAGATACGCAGTATTTT.

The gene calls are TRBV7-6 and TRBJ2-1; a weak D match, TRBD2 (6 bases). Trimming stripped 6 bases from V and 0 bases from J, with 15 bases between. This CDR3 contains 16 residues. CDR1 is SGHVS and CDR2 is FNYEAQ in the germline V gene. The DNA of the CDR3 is TGTGCCAGCAGTTTTAGCGGCCTAAGCTCCTACAATGAGCAGTTCTTC. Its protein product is CASSFSGLSSYNEQFF.

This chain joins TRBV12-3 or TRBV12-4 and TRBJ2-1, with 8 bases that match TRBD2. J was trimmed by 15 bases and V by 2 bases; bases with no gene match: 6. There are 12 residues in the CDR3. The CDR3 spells CASSLPGGYWFF. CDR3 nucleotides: TGTGCCAGCAGTTTACCGGGAGGGTATTGGTTCTTC.

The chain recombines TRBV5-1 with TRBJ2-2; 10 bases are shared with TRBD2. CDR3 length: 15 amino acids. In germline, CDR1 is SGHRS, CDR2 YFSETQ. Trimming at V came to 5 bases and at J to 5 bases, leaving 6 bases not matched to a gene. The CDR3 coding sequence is TGCGCCAGCAGGTTCTTAGCGGGAGGTACCGGGGAGCTGTTTTTT. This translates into CASRFLAGGTGELFF.

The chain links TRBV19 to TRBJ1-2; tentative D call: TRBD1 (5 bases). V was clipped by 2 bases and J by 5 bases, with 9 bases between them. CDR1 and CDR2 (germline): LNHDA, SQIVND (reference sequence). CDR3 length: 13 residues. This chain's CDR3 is CASSISQGYGYTF. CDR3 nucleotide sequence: TGTGCCAGTAGTATAAGCCAGGGATATGGCTACACCTTC.

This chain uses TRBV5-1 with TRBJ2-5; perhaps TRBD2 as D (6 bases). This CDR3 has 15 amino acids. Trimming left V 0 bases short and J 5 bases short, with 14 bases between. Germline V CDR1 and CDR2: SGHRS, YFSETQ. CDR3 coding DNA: TGCGCCAGCAGCTTGGAAGGGGTTCGGGGGGAGACCCAGTACTTC. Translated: CASSLEGVRGETQYF.

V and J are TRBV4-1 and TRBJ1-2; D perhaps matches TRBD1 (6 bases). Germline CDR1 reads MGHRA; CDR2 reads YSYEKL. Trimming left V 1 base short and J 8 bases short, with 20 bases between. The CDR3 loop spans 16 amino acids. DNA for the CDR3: TGCGCCAGCAGCCAAGGCCCCACCCGGGGGGCGCAGGGCTACACCTTC. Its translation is CASSQGPTRGAQGYTF.

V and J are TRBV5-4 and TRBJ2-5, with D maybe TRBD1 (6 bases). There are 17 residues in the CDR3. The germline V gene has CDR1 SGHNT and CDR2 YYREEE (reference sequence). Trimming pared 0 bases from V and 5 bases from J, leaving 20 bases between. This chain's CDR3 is CASSLAKFQGRGETQYF. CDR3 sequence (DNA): TGTGCCAGCAGCTTGGCCAAGTTTCAGGGGCGCGGGGAGACCCAGTACTTC.

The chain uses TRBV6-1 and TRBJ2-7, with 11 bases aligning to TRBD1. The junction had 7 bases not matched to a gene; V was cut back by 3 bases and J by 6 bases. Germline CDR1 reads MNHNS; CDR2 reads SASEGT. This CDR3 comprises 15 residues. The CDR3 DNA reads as TGTGCCAGCAGTGACGGACAGGGGGCGTCGGTCGAGCAGTACTTC. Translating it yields CASSDGQGASVEQYF.